This is a list of T cell receptor beta chains from one sample in a study of control samples from healthy donors and cancer patients. Libraries were prepared by immunoSEQ multiplex PCR; TCRdb keeps only in-frame clonotypes and omits some of them. In the table there are roughly 100,000 clones, more than 90% of which are singletons. Sequenced material: blood. The receptors were gathered from a human donor in good health. The donor label of this sample is uncertain. Both conserved end residues are part of each CDR3. The D gene is left open where the match is weak. Rows give clone size only sometimes, using once, few, many, or a class for an expanded clone.

CDR3 length: 11
D gene: .
clone size: .
V gene: TRBV11-3
J gene: TRBJ2-1
CDR3 protein: CASSLGGEQFF
CDR3 DNA: TGTGCCAGCAGCTTAGGGGGTGAGCAGTTCTTC

CDR3 length: 12
D gene: .
clone size: .
V gene: TRBV3-1/TRBV3-2
J gene: TRBJ1-6
CDR3 protein: CASSQAGSPLHF
CDR3 DNA: TGTGCCAGCAGCCAAGCTGGTTCACCCCTCCACTTT

CDR3 length: 13
D gene: .
clone size: .
V gene: TRBV10-1
J gene: TRBJ2-5
CDR3 protein: CASSRGLQETQYF
CDR3 DNA: TGCGCCAGCAGCCGGGGATTACAAGAGACCCAGTACTTC

CDR3 length: 15
D gene: TRBD1
clone size: .
V gene: TRBV9
J gene: TRBJ2-7
CDR3 protein: CASSPQGQGSYEQYF
CDR3 DNA: TGTGCCAGCAGCCCTCAAGGACAGGGGTCCTACGAGCAGTACTTC

CDR3 length: 12
D gene: .
clone size: .
V gene: TRBV18
J gene: TRBJ2-5
CDR3 protein: CASSLGRETQYF
CDR3 DNA: TGTGCCAGCTCACTGGGGCGAGAGACCCAGTACTTC

CDR3 length: 14
D gene: .
clone size: few
V gene: TRBV6-5
J gene: TRBJ2-2
CDR3 protein: CAQGIGGDTGELFF
CDR3 DNA: TGTGCCCAGGGAATCGGGGGTGACACCGGGGAGCTGTTTTTT

CDR3 length: 14
D gene: .
clone size: .
V gene: TRBV30
J gene: TRBJ2-3
CDR3 protein: CAWSGLGYTDTQYF
CDR3 DNA: TGTGCCTGGAGTGGGTTAGGGTACACAGATACGCAGTATTTT

CDR3 length: 17
D gene: TRBD1
clone size: .
V gene: TRBV11-2
J gene: TRBJ1-5
CDR3 protein: CASSFTGQALGNQPQHF
CDR3 DNA: TGTGCCAGCAGCTTTACGGGACAGGCGTTGGGCAATCAGCCCCAGCATTTT

CDR3 length: 14
D gene: .
clone size: .
V gene: TRBV19
J gene: TRBJ2-7
CDR3 protein: CASSIADSTYEQYF
CDR3 DNA: TGTGCCAGTAGTATCGCCGACAGTACCTACGAGCAGTACTTC

CDR3 length: 13
D gene: .
clone size: .
V gene: TRBV19
J gene: TRBJ1-1
CDR3 protein: CASRAVGNTEAFF
CDR3 DNA: TGTGCCAGTAGGGCCGTGGGGAACACTGAAGCTTTCTTT

CDR3 length: 16
D gene: .
clone size: .
V gene: TRBV5-1
J gene: TRBJ1-3
CDR3 protein: CASSLAVAGSGNTIYF
CDR3 DNA: TGCGCCAGCAGCTTGGCCGTCGCAGGCTCTGGAAACACCATATATTTT

CDR3 length: 14
D gene: .
clone size: .
V gene: TRBV19
J gene: TRBJ1-1
CDR3 protein: CASSNLRMNTEAFF
CDR3 DNA: TGTGCCAGTAGTAATCTCCGAATGAACACTGAAGCTTTCTTT

CDR3 length: 13
D gene: .
clone size: .
V gene: TRBV12-5
J gene: TRBJ1-2
CDR3 protein: CASGLVTTGGYTF
CDR3 DNA: TGTGCTAGTGGTTTGGTTACGACAGGTGGCTACACCTTC

CDR3 length: 14
D gene: TRBD2
clone size: .
V gene: TRBV2
J gene: TRBJ2-3
CDR3 protein: CASSDSGGSDTQYF
CDR3 DNA: TGTGCCAGCAGTGATAGCGGGGGGTCAGATACGCAGTATTTT

CDR3 length: 12
D gene: .
clone size: .
V gene: TRBV7-2
J gene: TRBJ1-2
CDR3 protein: CASSPYTGGYTF
CDR3 DNA: TGTGCCAGCAGCCCGTATACTGGTGGCTACACCTTC

CDR3 length: 14
D gene: .
clone size: .
V gene: TRBV9
J gene: TRBJ1-4
CDR3 protein: CASSVQGANEKLFF
CDR3 DNA: TGTGCCAGCAGCGTCCAGGGAGCTAATGAAAAACTGTTTTTT

CDR3 length: 13
D gene: TRBD1
clone size: few
V gene: TRBV19
J gene: TRBJ1-4
CDR3 protein: CASSIDRDEKLFF
CDR3 DNA: TGTGCCAGTAGTATCGACAGGGATGAAAAACTGTTTTTT

CDR3 length: 15
D gene: .
clone size: .
V gene: TRBV7-9
J gene: TRBJ2-3
CDR3 protein: CASSRPGSSTDTQYF
CDR3 DNA: TGTGCCAGCAGCCGCCCAGGGTCTAGCACAGATACGCAGTATTTT

CDR3 length: 17
D gene: TRBD1
clone size: .
V gene: TRBV28
J gene: TRBJ2-6
CDR3 protein: CASTARTGDTGANVLTF
CDR3 DNA: TGTGCCAGCACTGCCAGGACAGGCGACACTGGGGCCAACGTCCTGACTTTC

CDR3 length: 15
D gene: .
clone size: .
V gene: TRBV7-2
J gene: TRBJ1-1
CDR3 protein: CASSLQPQVRTEAFF
CDR3 DNA: TGTGCCAGCAGCCTCCAGCCTCAGGTGCGCACTGAAGCTTTCTTT

CDR3 length: 17
D gene: .
clone size: .
V gene: TRBV30
J gene: TRBJ1-6
CDR3 protein: CAWSGITGIGYDSPLHF
CDR3 DNA: TGTGCCTGGAGTGGGATTACAGGGATTGGGTATGATTCACCCCTCCACTTT

CDR3 length: 16
D gene: .
clone size: once
V gene: TRBV2
J gene: TRBJ2-2
CDR3 protein: CASSEVAVRGVGELFF
CDR3 DNA: TGTGCCAGCAGTGAAGTGGCCGTGAGAGGGGTCGGGGAGCTGTTTTTT

CDR3 length: 22
D gene: .
clone size: .
V gene: TRBV21-1
J gene: TRBJ2-3
CDR3 protein: CASRAKSWGGTSGGFYTDTQYF
CDR3 DNA: TGTGCCAGCAGAGCAAAATCTTGGGGAGGGACTAGCGGGGGCTTTTACACAGATACGCAGTATTTT

CDR3 length: 16
D gene: .
clone size: .
V gene: TRBV7-9
J gene: TRBJ2-5
CDR3 protein: CASSRTYPTNQETQYF
CDR3 DNA: TGTGCCAGCAGCCGAACCTATCCCACGAACCAAGAGACCCAGTACTTC

CDR3 length: 15
D gene: TRBD1
clone size: .
V gene: TRBV7-6
J gene: TRBJ1-5
CDR3 protein: CASSLSQGGNQPQHF
CDR3 DNA: TGTGCCAGCAGCTTATCTCAGGGGGGCAATCAGCCCCAGCATTTT

CDR3 length: 16
D gene: TRBD2
clone size: once
V gene: TRBV11-2
J gene: TRBJ2-5
CDR3 protein: CASSDPRGGRWETQYF
CDR3 DNA: TGTGCCAGCAGCGATCCTCGGGGGGGCCGATGGGAGACCCAGTACTTC

CDR3 length: 15
D gene: TRBD1
clone size: .
V gene: TRBV10-3
J gene: TRBJ1-1
CDR3 protein: CAISEERTGNTEAFF
CDR3 DNA: TGTGCCATCAGTGAGGAACGGACAGGAAACACTGAAGCTTTCTTT

CDR3 length: 16
D gene: .
clone size: .
V gene: TRBV5-6
J gene: TRBJ2-2
CDR3 protein: CASSLGRGLDTGELFF
CDR3 DNA: TGTGCCAGCAGCTTGGGTAGGGGCTTGGACACCGGGGAGCTGTTTTTT

CDR3 length: 12
D gene: .
clone size: .
V gene: TRBV11-2
J gene: TRBJ2-5
CDR3 protein: CASSLDSETQYF
CDR3 DNA: TGTGCCAGCAGCTTAGATTCGGAGACCCAGTACTTC

CDR3 length: 14
D gene: .
clone size: .
V gene: TRBV5-1
J gene: TRBJ1-1
CDR3 protein: CASSSQGMNTEAFF
CDR3 DNA: TGCGCCAGCAGCTCCCAGGGAATGAACACTGAAGCTTTCTTT

CDR3 length: 13
D gene: .
clone size: .
V gene: TRBV24-1
J gene: TRBJ1-6
CDR3 protein: CAGTESYNSPLHF
CDR3 DNA: TGTGCCGGAACTGAATCCTATAATTCACCCCTCCACTTT

CDR3 length: 19
D gene: TRBD2
clone size: .
V gene: TRBV5-6
J gene: TRBJ2-6
CDR3 protein: CARSLGGLAGTAGANVLTF
CDR3 DNA: TGTGCCCGCAGCTTGGGGGGGCTAGCGGGGACCGCTGGGGCCAACGTCCTGACTTTC

CDR3 length: 13
D gene: .
clone size: .
V gene: TRBV12-3/TRBV12-4
J gene: TRBJ2-5
CDR3 protein: CASTPGRRETQYF
CDR3 DNA: TGTGCCAGCACCCCCGGGCGGCGGGAGACCCAGTACTTC

CDR3 length: 15
D gene: TRBD1
clone size: .
V gene: TRBV2
J gene: TRBJ2-1
CDR3 protein: CASDGTGAEVHEQFF
CDR3 DNA: TGTGCCAGCGATGGGACAGGCGCGGAGGTCCATGAGCAGTTCTTC

CDR3 length: 13
D gene: .
clone size: .
V gene: TRBV24-1
J gene: TRBJ1-1
CDR3 protein: CATSDWLNTEAFF
CDR3 DNA: TGTGCCACCAGTGACTGGTTGAACACTGAAGCTTTCTTT

CDR3 length: 16
D gene: TRBD1
clone size: .
V gene: TRBV9
J gene: TRBJ1-4
CDR3 protein: CASSARSGTGVEKLFF
CDR3 DNA: TGTGCCAGCAGCGCACGCTCCGGGACAGGGGTCGAAAAACTGTTTTTT

CDR3 length: 15
D gene: TRBD1
clone size: .
V gene: TRBV13
J gene: TRBJ1-2
CDR3 protein: CASSVGQGGSQGYTF
CDR3 DNA: TGTGCCAGCAGCGTGGGACAGGGTGGTTCTCAAGGCTACACCTTC

CDR3 length: 15
D gene: TRBD2
clone size: .
V gene: TRBV10-1
J gene: TRBJ2-1
CDR3 protein: CASSDGQRGNNEQFF
CDR3 DNA: TGCGCCAGCAGTGACGGCCAGCGGGGGAACAATGAGCAGTTCTTC

CDR3 length: 17
D gene: TRBD1
clone size: .
V gene: TRBV9
J gene: TRBJ2-6
CDR3 protein: CASSEDRAPSGANVLTF
CDR3 DNA: TGTGCCAGCAGCGAGGACAGGGCCCCATCTGGGGCCAACGTCCTGACTTTC

CDR3 length: 16
D gene: TRBD1
clone size: .
V gene: TRBV9
J gene: TRBJ1-5
CDR3 protein: CASSRDSGSSNQPQHF
CDR3 DNA: TGTGCCAGCAGCCGGGACAGTGGTAGTAGCAATCAGCCCCAGCATTTT